A selection of T cell receptor beta chains follows, all from one sample in a study of vaccination and CD4 T cells after COVID-19. Their target antigens are unknown. TCRdb re-analysed the PCR reads in MiXCR, keeping a single row per CDR3 protein. This table holds approximately 14,000 distinct CDR3 sequences, about 54% found once. Specimen: CD4+ T cells from blood, cultured in vitro. The receptors come from a human donor who had recovered from COVID-19. Both conserved end residues are part of each CDR3. A D gene is named only where the DNA matches it firmly. Only some rows state a clone size, as once, few, many or a class for expanded clones.

j_gene: TRBJ2-3
v_gene: TRBV12-3/TRBV12-4
abundance: -
d_gene: -
CDR3nt: TGTGCCAGCAGGCTAGCGAGAGGGGCAGATACGCAGTATTTT
CDR3aa: CASRLARGADTQYF

j_gene: TRBJ2-2
v_gene: TRBV25-1
abundance: once
d_gene: TRBD1
CDR3nt: TGTGCCAGCAGTGAAAACAGGGGATCCGGGGAGCTGTTTTTT
CDR3aa: CASSENRGSGELFF

j_gene: TRBJ1-3
v_gene: TRBV6-1
abundance: -
d_gene: -
CDR3nt: TGTGCCAGCAGGGACAGAAGAGGAAACACCATATATTTT
CDR3aa: CASRDRRGNTIYF

j_gene: TRBJ1-1
v_gene: TRBV20-1
abundance: -
d_gene: TRBD1
CDR3nt: TGCAGTGCTAGCCGGGACAGGGGTAGGACTGAAGCTTTCTTT
CDR3aa: CSASRDRGRTEAFF

j_gene: TRBJ2-2
v_gene: TRBV30
abundance: once
d_gene: -
CDR3nt: TGTGCCTGGAGTGTAATGTCAGGGAACACCGGGGAGCTGTTTTTT
CDR3aa: CAWSVMSGNTGELFF

j_gene: TRBJ2-7
v_gene: TRBV7-9
abundance: -
d_gene: -
CDR3nt: TGTGCCAGCAGCTTAGAGGGGACCTACGAGCAGTACTTC
CDR3aa: CASSLEGTYEQYF

j_gene: TRBJ2-4
v_gene: TRBV12-3/TRBV12-4
abundance: -
d_gene: TRBD1
CDR3nt: TGTGCCAGCAGTTTAGGGGACAGAAAGGACATTCAGTACTTC
CDR3aa: CASSLGDRKDIQYF

j_gene: TRBJ2-7
v_gene: TRBV6-2/TRBV6-3
abundance: -
d_gene: TRBD2
CDR3nt: TGTGCCAGCAGACTTAGCGGGAGCCGCTACGAGCAGTACTTC
CDR3aa: CASRLSGSRYEQYF

j_gene: TRBJ2-4
v_gene: TRBV7-8
abundance: -
d_gene: -
CDR3nt: TGTGCCAGCAGCTTAGGGGCACTCACAAACATTCAGTACTTC
CDR3aa: CASSLGALTNIQYF

j_gene: TRBJ2-7
v_gene: TRBV20-1
abundance: -
d_gene: -
CDR3nt: TGCAGTGCTAAATGGCCAGGCCCCTTGGGGCAGTACTTC
CDR3aa: CSAKWPGPLGQYF

j_gene: TRBJ2-5
v_gene: TRBV20-1
abundance: -
d_gene: -
CDR3nt: TGCAGTGCTAGTGGGGCAAACCAAGAGACCCAGTACTTC
CDR3aa: CSASGANQETQYF

j_gene: TRBJ2-3
v_gene: TRBV6-5
abundance: -
d_gene: TRBD2
CDR3nt: TGTGCCAGCAGTTACGGCGGGAGGGGCACAGATACGCAGTATTTT
CDR3aa: CASSYGGRGTDTQYF

j_gene: TRBJ2-7
v_gene: TRBV15
abundance: -
d_gene: -
CDR3nt: TGTGCCACCAGCAGAGATAGAATGGGGCTGATATACGAGCAGTACTTC
CDR3aa: CATSRDRMGLIYEQYF

j_gene: TRBJ1-4
v_gene: TRBV20-1
abundance: -
d_gene: TRBD1
CDR3nt: TGCAGTGCCGCGGGACAGGGGGCTGCTAATGAAAAACTGTTTTTT
CDR3aa: CSAAGQGAANEKLFF

j_gene: TRBJ2-3
v_gene: TRBV27
abundance: -
d_gene: TRBD2
CDR3nt: TGTGCCAGCAGTTTAGGGACTAGCGGGACAGATACGCAGTATTTT
CDR3aa: CASSLGTSGTDTQYF

j_gene: TRBJ2-5
v_gene: TRBV20-1
abundance: few
d_gene: TRBD2
CDR3nt: TGCAGTGGACAGAAAGCGGGAGTCGTAGGGGAGACCCAGTACTTC
CDR3aa: CSGQKAGVVGETQYF

j_gene: TRBJ2-1
v_gene: TRBV7-6
abundance: -
d_gene: TRBD1
CDR3nt: TGTGCCAGCAGCTTGACAGGGGGCAATGAGCAGTTCTTC
CDR3aa: CASSLTGGNEQFF

j_gene: TRBJ1-6
v_gene: TRBV2
abundance: few
d_gene: TRBD1
CDR3nt: TGTGCCAGCAGTGAAACCAGGACAGGTGGTTCACCCCTCCACTTT
CDR3aa: CASSETRTGGSPLHF

j_gene: TRBJ2-2
v_gene: TRBV6-1
abundance: -
d_gene: TRBD2
CDR3nt: TGTGCCAGCAGCATACTAGCGCCGGGCACCGGGGAGCTGTTTTTT
CDR3aa: CASSILAPGTGELFF

j_gene: TRBJ2-4
v_gene: TRBV6-1
abundance: few
d_gene: -
CDR3nt: TGTGCCAGCAGTGAAGCTAGCGGAGCCAAAAACATTCAGTACTTC
CDR3aa: CASSEASGAKNIQYF

j_gene: TRBJ2-5
v_gene: TRBV7-8
abundance: few
d_gene: -
CDR3nt: TGTGCCAGCAGCCCGCGGGACCCGGGGGAGACCCAGTACTTC
CDR3aa: CASSPRDPGETQYF

j_gene: TRBJ1-4
v_gene: TRBV7-9
abundance: -
d_gene: -
CDR3nt: TGTGCCAGCAGCGCCGAGCCCTTTAATGAAAAACTGTTTTTT
CDR3aa: CASSAEPFNEKLFF

j_gene: TRBJ2-2
v_gene: TRBV2
abundance: -
d_gene: -
CDR3nt: TGTGCCAGCGGTGAGCGAGACACCGGGGAGCTGTTTTTT
CDR3aa: CASGERDTGELFF

j_gene: TRBJ1-1
v_gene: TRBV6-1
abundance: -
d_gene: -
CDR3nt: TGTGCCAGCAGTGAATGGGGGTCGAGCACTGAAGCTTTCTTT
CDR3aa: CASSEWGSSTEAFF

j_gene: TRBJ2-1
v_gene: TRBV20-1
abundance: -
d_gene: -
CDR3nt: TGCAGTGCTTATCCAAAGGGGTCCTACAATGAGCAGTTCTTC
CDR3aa: CSAYPKGSYNEQFF

j_gene: TRBJ1-5
v_gene: TRBV6-4
abundance: -
d_gene: TRBD1
CDR3nt: TGTGCCAGCGGGACAGTTTGCAATCAGCCCCAGCATTTT
CDR3aa: CASGTVCNQPQHF

j_gene: TRBJ2-5
v_gene: TRBV6-1
abundance: -
d_gene: -
CDR3nt: TGTGCCAGCAGTGAAGAGTTCCAAGAGACCCAGTACTTC
CDR3aa: CASSEEFQETQYF

j_gene: TRBJ1-1
v_gene: TRBV5-1
abundance: -
d_gene: TRBD1
CDR3nt: TGCGCCAGCGGGACAGGGGACGTGAACACTGAAGCTTTCTTT
CDR3aa: CASGTGDVNTEAFF

j_gene: TRBJ1-5
v_gene: TRBV28
abundance: -
d_gene: TRBD1
CDR3nt: TGTGCCAGCAGTCCAAACAGGGGGCATCGTATCAATCAGCCCCAGCATTTT
CDR3aa: CASSPNRGHRINQPQHF

j_gene: TRBJ2-7
v_gene: TRBV6-5
abundance: few
d_gene: TRBD2
CDR3nt: TGTGCCAGCAGTTACTCGACTGGACTAGCGGGAGGAGATTACGAGCAGTACTTC
CDR3aa: CASSYSTGLAGGDYEQYF

j_gene: TRBJ2-3
v_gene: TRBV18
abundance: few
d_gene: -
CDR3nt: TGTGCCAGCTCACCCATAACAAGCACAGATACGCAGTATTTT
CDR3aa: CASSPITSTDTQYF

j_gene: TRBJ1-2
v_gene: TRBV5-6
abundance: few
d_gene: -
CDR3nt: TGTGCCAGCAGCTTGGGGACAGCGAGGTATGGCTACACCTTC
CDR3aa: CASSLGTARYGYTF

j_gene: TRBJ2-1
v_gene: TRBV14
abundance: -
d_gene: -
CDR3nt: TGTGCCAGCAGCCAACTCACAGACTACGATGAGCAGTTCTTC
CDR3aa: CASSQLTDYDEQFF

j_gene: TRBJ2-3
v_gene: TRBV7-3
abundance: -
d_gene: -
CDR3nt: TGTGCCAGCAGCTTAGGAACAGATACGCAGTATTTT
CDR3aa: CASSLGTDTQYF

j_gene: TRBJ2-2
v_gene: TRBV11-2
abundance: -
d_gene: -
CDR3nt: TGTGCCAGCAGCTACAACACCGGGGAGCTGTTTTTT
CDR3aa: CASSYNTGELFF

j_gene: TRBJ2-1
v_gene: TRBV2
abundance: -
d_gene: -
CDR3nt: TGTGCCAGTACCAACCCCGGGACTTTATCATTTGAGCAGTTCTTC
CDR3aa: CASTNPGTLSFEQFF

j_gene: TRBJ2-3
v_gene: TRBV20-1
abundance: -
d_gene: TRBD2
CDR3nt: TGCAGTGCTACCCCCAGTGGACTAGCGGGAGTAGATACGCAGTATTTT
CDR3aa: CSATPSGLAGVDTQYF

j_gene: TRBJ1-1
v_gene: TRBV20-1
abundance: -
d_gene: -
CDR3nt: TGCAGTGCTAGAGTGCGTCGGGGTGACACTGAAGCTTTCTTT
CDR3aa: CSARVRRGDTEAFF

j_gene: TRBJ2-5
v_gene: TRBV5-1
abundance: -
d_gene: TRBD2
CDR3nt: TGCGCCAGCAGTACCGGACTAGCGGGAGGGGAGACCCAGTACTTC
CDR3aa: CASSTGLAGGETQYF

j_gene: TRBJ2-1
v_gene: TRBV20-1
abundance: -
d_gene: TRBD2
CDR3nt: TGCAGTGCTAGCGGGAGGATAAATGAGCAGTTCTTC
CDR3aa: CSASGRINEQFF

j_gene: TRBJ2-3
v_gene: TRBV7-2
abundance: -
d_gene: TRBD1
CDR3nt: TGTGCCAGCAGCGTTGACAGGGGCGCAGATACGCAGTATTTT
CDR3aa: CASSVDRGADTQYF

j_gene: TRBJ2-5
v_gene: TRBV4-2
abundance: -
d_gene: -
CDR3nt: TGTGCCAGCAGCCAGGGAACAGGGAGGCAGACCCAGTACTTC
CDR3aa: CASSQGTGRQTQYF

j_gene: TRBJ1-6
v_gene: TRBV18
abundance: -
d_gene: TRBD1
CDR3nt: TGTGCCAGCTCACGCGGACAGGGAGAGTCACCCCTCCACTTT
CDR3aa: CASSRGQGESPLHF

j_gene: TRBJ2-1
v_gene: TRBV7-3
abundance: few
d_gene: -
CDR3nt: TGTGCCAGCAGCTTGCGTTCGGTGGACAATGAGCAGTTCTTC
CDR3aa: CASSLRSVDNEQFF

j_gene: TRBJ2-3
v_gene: TRBV6-2/TRBV6-3
abundance: -
d_gene: -
CDR3nt: TGTGCCAGCAGGAGCCTAGCGAGTGCGCAGTATTTT
CDR3aa: CASRSLASAQYF

j_gene: TRBJ2-5
v_gene: TRBV6-1
abundance: few
d_gene: -
CDR3nt: TGTGCCAGCAAAGTACCGGGGCAGGTAGAGACCCAGTACTTC
CDR3aa: CASKVPGQVETQYF

j_gene: TRBJ2-5
v_gene: TRBV27
abundance: -
d_gene: TRBD1
CDR3nt: TGTGCCAGCAGTACCCGACAGGGGGATTTCCAAGAGACCCAGTACTTC
CDR3aa: CASSTRQGDFQETQYF

j_gene: TRBJ2-3
v_gene: TRBV20-1
abundance: once
d_gene: TRBD2
CDR3nt: TGCAGTGCTAGACCGGTTCTAGCGGGAGGAGATACGCAGTATTTT
CDR3aa: CSARPVLAGGDTQYF

j_gene: TRBJ1-1
v_gene: TRBV28
abundance: -
d_gene: -
CDR3nt: TGTGCCAGCAGTTATCGGGGGCGCGGGAACACTGAAGCTTTCTTT
CDR3aa: CASSYRGRGNTEAFF

j_gene: TRBJ2-7
v_gene: TRBV6-1
abundance: -
d_gene: -
CDR3nt: TGTGCCAGCAGGAGAGACAGTGCTGTTGGGGAGCAGTACTTC
CDR3aa: CASRRDSAVGEQYF

j_gene: TRBJ2-2
v_gene: TRBV30
abundance: -
d_gene: TRBD2
CDR3nt: TGTGCCTGGAGTCGGGTGGCTAGCGGCACCGGGGAGCTGTTTTTT
CDR3aa: CAWSRVASGTGELFF

j_gene: TRBJ2-5
v_gene: TRBV15
abundance: few
d_gene: -
CDR3nt: TGTGCCACCAGCAGAGATGAGAATAGTCCGTCGGAGACCCAGTACTTC
CDR3aa: CATSRDENSPSETQYF

j_gene: TRBJ2-4
v_gene: TRBV6-1
abundance: -
d_gene: -
CDR3nt: TGTGCCAGCAGTGAAGCGGCGGCCTTGAGCATTCAGTACTTC
CDR3aa: CASSEAAALSIQYF

j_gene: TRBJ2-5
v_gene: TRBV2
abundance: -
d_gene: TRBD1
CDR3nt: TGTGCCAGCAGTGGGACAGGGTTTAGGGAGACCCAGTACTTC
CDR3aa: CASSGTGFRETQYF

j_gene: TRBJ2-3
v_gene: TRBV5-1
abundance: few
d_gene: -
CDR3nt: TGCGCCAGCAGCTTAGGAAACCCCACAGATACGCAGTATTTT
CDR3aa: CASSLGNPTDTQYF

j_gene: TRBJ1-1
v_gene: TRBV20-1
abundance: -
d_gene: -
CDR3nt: TGCAGTGTTATGAATACAGTGAACACTGAAGCTTTCTTT
CDR3aa: CSVMNTVNTEAFF

j_gene: TRBJ2-3
v_gene: TRBV27
abundance: few
d_gene: TRBD1
CDR3nt: TGTGCCAGCGGACAGGGGATGGGAGGTACGCAGTATTTT
CDR3aa: CASGQGMGGTQYF